The 16 T cell receptor beta chains given below trace back to one sample, sequenced in a study of blood T cell repertoires in COVID-19. Data came from immunoSEQ multiplex PCR; TCRdb stores just in-frame clones and leaves some out. Here the sample spans roughly 300,000 clones, 85% being singletons. Sequences were obtained from peripheral blood. The origin of the receptors is a human donor in a cohort sampled during active COVID-19.

The chain employs TRBV18 and TRBJ1-1; possible D gene TRBD1, 6 bases. Per germline, CDR1 KGHSH and CDR2 LQKENI. The ends were cut back, 2 bases at V and 7 bases at J, with 17 bases in the middle. CDR3 size: 15 residues. The DNA of the CDR3 is TGTGCCAGCTCACCAACTTTGACAGGAACGGTTGAAGCTTTCTTT. This translates into CASSPTLTGTVEAFF.

V is TRBV14 and J is TRBJ2-2; D is possibly TRBD1 (6 bases). Trimming removed 4 bases at V and 0 bases at J, with 15 bases between. The germline V gene has CDR1 SGHDN and CDR2 FVKESK. The CDR3 spans 17 residues. The CDR3 DNA reads as TGTGCCAGCAGCCTCGGGACACTCCCGTCGAACACCGGGGAGCTGTTTTTT. The encoded protein is CASSLGTLPSNTGELFF.

The chain couples TRBV15 to TRBJ1-1; D not resolved. The CDR3 has 13 residues. Germline values: CDR1 LNHNV, CDR2 YYDKDF (reference sequence). Trimming took 9 bases from V and 7 from J, leaving 18 bases between them. The CDR3 sequence is CATTMNGLNEAFF. In DNA form, the CDR3 reads TGTGCCACTACAATGAACGGGTTAAATGAAGCTTTCTTT.

Note on this clone: Different DNA sequences within this sample yield the same CDR3. J is TRBJ1-3 and V is TRBV6-5; 7 bases are shared with TRBD1. CDR1 MNHEY and CDR2 SVGAGI come from the germline V gene. This CDR3 has 16 amino acids. V was pared by 0 bases and J by 2 bases, with 4 bases of the junction left unmatched. The CDR3 sequence is CASSYSSQGAGNTIYF. CDR3 DNA: TGTGCCAGCAGTTACTCTTCCCAGGGGGCTGGAAACACCATATATTTT.

The V gene is TRBV6-7, the J gene TRBJ2-5; D is possibly TRBD2 (6 bases). TRBV6-7 carries the ORF label, with uncertain function. Trimming took 7 bases from V and 5 from J, leaving 17 bases between them. The CDR3 sequence is 14 residues long. DNA for the CDR3: TGTGCCAGCAAGGCCGGGGAGGATCATGAGACCCAGTACTTC. This gives the protein CASKAGEDHETQYF.

The chain carries TRBV7-9 and TRBJ1-3; D unresolved. With 5 bases removed from V and 4 bases from J, the gap between germline ends came to 15 bases. The CDR3 consists of 15 residues. CDR1 and CDR2 (germline): SEHNR, FQNEAQ (reference sequence). CDR3 amino acids: CASSLRTGEGNTIYF. The CDR3 DNA follows: TGTGCCAGCAGCCTCCGGACTGGGGAGGGAAACACCATATATTTT.

The chain combines TRBV24-1 with TRBJ2-2, with D possibly being TRBD1 (5 bases). V was clipped by 7 bases and J by 1 base, with 6 bases between them. This CDR3 region has 13 residues. Germline V gene data show CDR1 as KGHDR and CDR2 as SFDVKD. The DNA for the CDR3 is TGTGCCACCAGCACAGGGAACACCGGGGAGCTGTTTTTT. This gives the protein CATSTGNTGELFF.

The chain combines TRBV5-1 with TRBJ1-2; 7 nucleotides align to TRBD1. The CDR3 is 19 amino acids. The germline V gene has CDR1 SGHRS and CDR2 YFSETQ. The ends lost 4 bases at V and 3 bases at J; junction bases unmatched: 21. The CDR3 sequence is CASSPSGGGRGDRYYGYTF. CDR3 nucleotide sequence: TGCGCCAGCAGCCCGTCAGGAGGGGGCCGTGGAGATCGGTACTATGGCTACACCTTC.

This chain joins TRBV13 and TRBJ1-5; the D is unclear. CDR3 length: 12 amino acids. The germline gives CDR1 PRHDT, CDR2 FYEKMQ (reference sequence). V was shortened by 5 bases and J by 4 bases, with 6 bases between the two germline ends. The CDR3 loop is CASSLKNQPQHF. CDR3 in DNA: TGTGCCAGCAGCCTAAAAAATCAGCCCCAGCATTTT.

CDR3 loop: CASSDRGIAKNIQYF. Here the CDR3 DNA reads TGTGCCAGTAGTGACAGGGGGATAGCCAAAAACATTCAGTACTTC. The chain has TRBV19 and TRBJ2-4; 9 bases agree with TRBD1. The CDR3 contains 15 residues. V dropped 5 bases and J dropped 0; count of bases not matched to a gene: 2. Germline V gene data show CDR1 as LNHDA and CDR2 as SQIVND (reference sequence).

V is TRBV20-1 and J is TRBJ2-2; possibly TRBD1 for D (5 bases). Trimming took off 3 bases at V and 5 bases at J, with 16 bases between the two ends. The CDR3 sequence is 15 residues long. CDR1 is DFQATT, CDR2 SNEGSKA, per germline (reference sequence). Written as DNA, the CDR3 is TGCAGTGCTAGTAGGGGTGCTTTGAGGACCGGGGAGCTGTTTTTT. It is translated as CSASRGALRTGELFF.

This clone appeared once. The J gene is TRBJ1-2, the V gene TRBV18; no clear D gene. Deletions cut 3 bases from V and 5 bases from J, with 10 bases between. The CDR3 has 13 residues. Germline CDR1 reads KGHSH; CDR2 reads LQKENI. CDR3 sequence: CASSPLPGYGYTF. The CDR3 coding sequence is TGTGCCAGCTCACCCTTACCCGGGTATGGCTACACCTTC.

This rearrangement joins TRBV5-4 to TRBJ2-4, with a possible D match to TRBD1 (6 bases). There are 15 residues in the CDR3. Germline loops: CDR1 SGHNT, CDR2 YYREEE (reference sequence). Between the trimmed V and J ends, which lost 1 base and 1 base, there was a span of 9 bases. CDR3 residues: CASSLIDRAKNIQYF. The CDR3 nucleotides read TGTGCCAGCAGCTTGATCGACAGGGCCAAAAACATTCAGTACTTC.

This clone has a single count. The J gene is TRBJ2-1, the V gene TRBV27; perhaps TRBD2 as D (5 bases). Trimming took off 8 bases at V and 4 bases at J, with 15 bases between the two ends. The CDR3 has 14 residues. CDR1 and CDR2 from the germline V gene are MNHEY and SMNVEV (reference sequence). The CDR3 nucleotides read TGTGCCAGCTCTCCTGCCCTAGCTTACAATGAGCAGTTCTTC. This gives the protein CASSPALAYNEQFF.

This clone was counted once. The gene calls are TRBV9 and TRBJ1-1; D remains unclear. Germline V CDR1 and CDR2: SGDLS, YYNGEE. The CDR3 covers 14 residues. The V and J ends lost 2 bases and 6 bases respectively, with 14 bases between them. The CDR3: CASSVSHGGAEAFF. CDR3 nucleotides: TGTGCCAGCAGCGTGTCACACGGCGGGGCTGAAGCTTTCTTT.

This clone was observed a single time. V is TRBV28 and J is TRBJ2-5; D may be TRBD2 (6 bases). Germline CDR1 is MDHEN and CDR2 is SYDVKM. V was cut by 6 bases and J by 3 bases, with 14 bases left in between. This CDR3 comprises 14 residues. Here the CDR3 DNA reads TGTGCCAGCAGCCCCGGGGGAGCTGAAGAGACCCAGTACTTC. As protein: CASSPGGAEETQYF.